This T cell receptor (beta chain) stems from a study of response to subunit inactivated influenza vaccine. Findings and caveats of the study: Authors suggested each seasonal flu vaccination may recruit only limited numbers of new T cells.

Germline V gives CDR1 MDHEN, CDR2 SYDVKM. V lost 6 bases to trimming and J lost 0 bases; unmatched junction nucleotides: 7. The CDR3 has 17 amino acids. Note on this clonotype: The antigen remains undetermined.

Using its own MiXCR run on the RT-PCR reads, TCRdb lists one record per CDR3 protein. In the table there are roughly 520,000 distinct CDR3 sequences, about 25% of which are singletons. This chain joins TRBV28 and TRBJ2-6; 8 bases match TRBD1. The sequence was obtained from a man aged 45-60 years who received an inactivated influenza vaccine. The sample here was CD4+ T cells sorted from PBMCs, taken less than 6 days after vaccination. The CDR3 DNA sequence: TGTGCCAGCAGGCCACCGGGACAGGTCTCTGGGGCCAACGTCCTGACTTTC. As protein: CASRPPGQVSGANVLTF. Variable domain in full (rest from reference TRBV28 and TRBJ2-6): DVKVTQSSRYLVKRTGEKVFLECVQDMDHENMFWYRQDPGLGLRLIYFSYDVKMKEKGDIPEGYSVSREKKERFSLILESASTNQTSMYLCASRPPGQVSGANVLTFGAGSRLTVL.